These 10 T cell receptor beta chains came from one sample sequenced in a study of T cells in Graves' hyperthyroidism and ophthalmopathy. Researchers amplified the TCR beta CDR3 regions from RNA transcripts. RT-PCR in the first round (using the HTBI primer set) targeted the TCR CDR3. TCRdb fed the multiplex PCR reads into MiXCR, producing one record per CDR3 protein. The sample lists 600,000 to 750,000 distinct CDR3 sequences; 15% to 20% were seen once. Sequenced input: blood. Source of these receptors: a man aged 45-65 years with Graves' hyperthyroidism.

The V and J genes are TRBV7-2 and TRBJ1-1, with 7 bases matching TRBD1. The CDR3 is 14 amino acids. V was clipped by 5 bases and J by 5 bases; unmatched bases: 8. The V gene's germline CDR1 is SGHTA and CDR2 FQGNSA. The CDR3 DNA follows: TGTGCCAGCAGCCCACAGGGGAGTAGGACTGAAGCTTTCTTT. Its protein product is CASSPQGSRTEAFF.

The CDR3 sequence is CASSSSGSRSYEQYF. CDR3 sequence (DNA): TGTGCCAGCAGTTCTAGCGGGAGTAGGTCCTACGAGCAGTACTTC. V and J are TRBV28 and TRBJ2-7; 10 nucleotides match TRBD2. CDR3 size: 15 residues. The J segment lost 1 base and the V segment lost 4 bases, leaving 4 bases of the junction unmatched. Germline V gives CDR1 MDHEN, CDR2 SYDVKM.

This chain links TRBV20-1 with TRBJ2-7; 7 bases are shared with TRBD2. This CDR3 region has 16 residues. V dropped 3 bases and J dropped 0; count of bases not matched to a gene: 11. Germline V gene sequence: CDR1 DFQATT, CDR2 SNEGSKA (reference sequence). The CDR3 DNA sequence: TGCAGTGCTAGTCCCCGGAAGCGGGGATACTCCTACGAGCAGTACTTC. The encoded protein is CSASPRKRGYSYEQYF.

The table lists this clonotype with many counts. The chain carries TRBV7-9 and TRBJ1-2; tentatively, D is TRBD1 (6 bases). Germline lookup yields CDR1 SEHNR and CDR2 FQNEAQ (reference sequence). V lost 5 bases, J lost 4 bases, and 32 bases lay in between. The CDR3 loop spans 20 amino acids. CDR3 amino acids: CASSGVGWGGAGVSPYGYTF. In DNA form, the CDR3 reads TGTGCCAGCAGCGGAGTCGGTTGGGGGGGCGCAGGGGTCTCTCCCTATGGCTACACCTTC. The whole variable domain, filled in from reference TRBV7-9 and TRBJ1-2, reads DTGVSQNPRHKITKRGQNVTFRCDPISEHNRLYWYRQTLGQGPEFLTYFQNEAQLEKSRLLSDRFSAERPKGSFSTLEIQRTEQGDSAMYLCASSGVGWGGAGVSPYGYTFGSGTRLTVV.

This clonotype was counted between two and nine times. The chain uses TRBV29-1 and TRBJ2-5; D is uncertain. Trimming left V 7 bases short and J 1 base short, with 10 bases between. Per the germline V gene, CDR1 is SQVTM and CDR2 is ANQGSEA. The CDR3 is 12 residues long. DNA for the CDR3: TGCAGCGGGTGGCGGACCCAAGAGACCCAGTACTTC. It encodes CSGWRTQETQYF.

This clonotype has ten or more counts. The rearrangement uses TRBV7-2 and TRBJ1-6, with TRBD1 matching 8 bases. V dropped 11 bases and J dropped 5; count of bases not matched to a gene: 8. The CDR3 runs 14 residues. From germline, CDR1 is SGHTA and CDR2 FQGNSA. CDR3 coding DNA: TGTGCCGTTGGGCGGGACAGGAATAATTCACCCCTCCACTTT. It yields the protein CAVGRDRNNSPLHF.

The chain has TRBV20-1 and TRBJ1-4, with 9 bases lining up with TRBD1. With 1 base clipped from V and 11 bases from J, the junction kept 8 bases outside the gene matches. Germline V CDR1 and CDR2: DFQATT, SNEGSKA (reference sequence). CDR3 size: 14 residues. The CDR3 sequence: CSARVDRGLGKLFF. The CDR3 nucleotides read TGCAGTGCTAGAGTGGACAGGGGTCTTGGGAAACTGTTTTTT.

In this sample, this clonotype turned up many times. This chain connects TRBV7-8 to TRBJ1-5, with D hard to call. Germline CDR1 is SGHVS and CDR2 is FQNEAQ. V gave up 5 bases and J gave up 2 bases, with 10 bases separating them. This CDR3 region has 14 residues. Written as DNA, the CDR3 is TGTGCCAGCAGCCCCGTTACGCGCAATCAGCCCCAGCATTTT. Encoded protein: CASSPVTRNQPQHF.

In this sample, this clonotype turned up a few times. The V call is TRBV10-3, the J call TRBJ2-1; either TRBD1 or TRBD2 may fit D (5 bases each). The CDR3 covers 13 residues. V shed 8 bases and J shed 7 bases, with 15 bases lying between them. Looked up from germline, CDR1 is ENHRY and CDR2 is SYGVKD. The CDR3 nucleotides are TGTGCCATCCCCGGGACGTACAGGAATGAGCAGTTCTTC. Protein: CAIPGTYRNEQFF.

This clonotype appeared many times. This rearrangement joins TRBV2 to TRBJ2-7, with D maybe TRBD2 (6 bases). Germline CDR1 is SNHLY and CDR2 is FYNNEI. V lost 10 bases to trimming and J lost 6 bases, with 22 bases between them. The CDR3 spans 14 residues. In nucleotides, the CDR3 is TGTGCCATTGAGGTTGCGGATCGGGGAGGCGAGCAGTACTTC. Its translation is CAIEVADRGGEQYF. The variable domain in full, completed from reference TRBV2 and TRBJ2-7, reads EPEVTQTPSHQVTQMGQEVILRCVPISNHLYFYWYRQILGQKVEFLVSFYNNEISEKSEIFDDQFSVERPDGSNFTLKIRSTKLEDSAMYFCAIEVADRGGEQYFGPGTRLTVT.